The clone carrying this T cell receptor beta chain appeared once. Original processing methods: Owing to the provision of junction-only sequences devoid of quality scores by immunoSEQ, filtering differed. Assay used: immunoSEQ multiplex PCR; TCRdb lists only in-frame clones, some missing. V and J calls and clone size follow that table, whereas D and trimming were derived from the DNA. The table includes some 2,400,000 clones, 90% to 96% detected once. From germline, CDR1 is SQVTM and CDR2 ANQGSEA. Unmatched junction bases numbered 6, after V lost 7 bases and J lost 1 base. The CDR3 length is 13 residues. The data originate from a study of shared clonotypes between healthy human individuals.

V gene TRBV29-1 combines with J gene TRBJ2-5; the match to TRBD2 covers 7 bases. The source of this sequence is a young man in good health. Sequenced material: naive CD4+ T cells sorted from blood. Subset here: CD45RA+ positively selected. The chain's CDR3 is CSARGLTQETQYF. Here the CDR3 DNA reads TGCAGCGCTCGGGGACTAACCCAAGAGACCCAGTACTTC.